These 8 T cell receptor beta chains came from one sample sequenced in a study of human T cells and chemical hapten exposure. TCRdb recomputed calls from the RACE reads with MiXCR, one row per CDR3 protein. The data hold 180,000 or so distinct CDR3 sequences, with roughly 15% observed a single time. Time point meaning: patch test 1, 2 weeks after DPC sensitization. Sample treatment: therapeutic diphenylcyclopropenone sensitization with weekly scalp DPC. Sequenced material: whole blood, taken in connection with sensitization to the hapten diphenylcyclopropenone (DPC). The receptors shown here come from a woman aged 25 to 39 with alopecia areata. Some clones in this sample may be carry-over from other donors' samples.

The chain links TRBV5-1 to TRBJ2-7, with D hard to call. Germline V gene data show CDR1 as SGHRS and CDR2 as YFSETQ. The CDR3 spans 13 residues. The V end was cut by 2 bases, the J end by 2 bases, with 8 bases between. The CDR3 reads CASSFAPTYEQYF. CDR3 nucleotide sequence: TGCGCCAGCAGCTTTGCACCAACCTACGAGCAGTACTTC.

The genes are TRBV3-1 and TRBJ2-1; D tentatively fits TRBD1 or TRBD2 (5 bases each). CDR1 and CDR2 (germline): LGHDT, YNNKEL (reference sequence). The V end was cut by 1 base, the J end by 10 bases, with 8 bases between. There are 12 residues in the CDR3. The CDR3 sequence is CASSQVRDEQFF. CDR3 nucleotide sequence: TGTGCCAGCAGCCAAGTACGGGACGAGCAGTTCTTC.

This clonotype was counted between two and nine times. The chain combines TRBV29-1 with TRBJ2-3; 11 bases align to TRBD2. This CDR3 comprises 16 residues. Germline trimming cut 6 bases from V and 0 bases from J; bases unmatched to any gene: 8. The V gene's germline CDR1 is SQVTM and CDR2 ANQGSEA. CDR3: CSVEMWTSGSTDTQYF. CDR3 bases: TGCAGCGTAGAGATGTGGACTAGCGGGAGCACAGATACGCAGTATTTT.

The V and J genes are TRBV29-1 and TRBJ2-7; no clear D. The CDR3 sequence is 12 residues long. Trimming cost V 5 bases and J 2 bases, with 10 bases left between them. CDR1 SQVTM and CDR2 ANQGSEA come from the germline V gene. Written as DNA, the CDR3 is TGCAGCGTTAAGTGGCAGACCTACGAGCAGTACTTC. Protein sequence: CSVKWQTYEQYF.

The sample holds a few counts of this clonotype. The chain carries TRBV28 and TRBJ1-2; perhaps TRBD1 as D (5 bases). From germline, CDR1 is MDHEN and CDR2 SYDVKM. The CDR3 has 14 amino acids. Trimming pared 8 bases from V and 2 bases from J, leaving 15 bases between. CDR3: CASGEWGKNYGYTF. The CDR3 DNA reads as TGTGCCAGCGGTGAATGGGGGAAGAACTATGGCTACACCTTC.

This clonotype was recorded at least ten times. The rearrangement uses TRBV6-5 and TRBJ2-7; possible D gene TRBD2, 7 bases. Germline V gene sequence: CDR1 MNHEY, CDR2 SVGAGI. CDR3 length equals 14 residues. V lost 6 bases, J lost 2 bases, and 14 bases lay in between. In DNA form, the CDR3 reads TGTGCCAGCAGCAGCGGGACAAGGCCCTACGAGCAGTACTTC. Translated, it gives CASSSGTRPYEQYF.

This clonotype was recorded at least ten times. The chain joins TRBV7-2 to TRBJ1-1; D unclear. The CDR3 has 15 residues. V lost 1 base and J 0 bases, leaving 9 bases between the germline ends. Germline assignment: CDR1 SGHTA and CDR2 FQGNSA. This chain's CDR3 is CASSLVGGMNTEAFF. CDR3 nucleotide sequence: TGTGCCAGCAGCTTAGTCGGCGGGATGAACACTGAAGCTTTCTTT.

The V and J genes are TRBV28 and TRBJ2-3; a weak D match, TRBD2 (6 bases). V gave up 6 bases and J gave up 3 bases, with 16 bases separating them. Germline V lookup: CDR1 MDHEN, CDR2 SYDVKM. This CDR3 has 15 amino acids. DNA for the CDR3: TGTGCCAGCAGCCGTTTAGTTGGACTAACAGATACGCAGTATTTT. Its translation is CASSRLVGLTDTQYF.